This record concerns one T cell receptor (beta chain) sequence. Its antigen is not identified. The entry originates in a study of CD8 T cells in Susac syndrome. The CDR3 length is 15 residues. Germline V gives CDR1 SEHNR, CDR2 FQNEAQ (reference sequence). J lost 4 bases, V lost 3 bases, and 6 bases had no gene match. The T cells that were sequenced for TCR beta were CD8+ and CD4+ cells from blood. Reverse transcription used about 0.5 to 1 ug RNA and random hexamers. The TCR beta CDR3 was amplified by immunoSEQ multiplex PCR across 54 Vbeta, 13 Jbeta. MiXCR, applied by TCRdb to the immunoSEQ multiplex PCR reads, yields one record per CDR3 protein. The data contain hundreds of thousands of distinct CDR3 sequences, over 75% of them singletons. Study outcomes and limitations: In its TCR sequencing and HLA analysis, the study acknowledged that the number of individuals was relatively small.

The sequence was obtained from a human donor with multiple sclerosis. Material for sequencing was CD8+ T cells from PBMCs. The gene calls are TRBV7-9 and TRBJ1-1, with 9 nucleotides matching TRBD1. CDR3 DNA: TGTGCCAGCAGCTTGCCCGGGACAGGGTCCACTGAAGCTTTCTTT. The encoded protein is CASSLPGTGSTEAFF.